The 25 T cell receptor beta chains listed next were all sequenced from one sample in a study of T-cell memory formation after mild COVID-19. TCRdb analysed the 5' RACE reads with MiXCR anew, one entry per CDR3 protein. This sample has about 140,000 distinct CDR3 sequences; 13% to 15% occur once, and the top ten carry about 26%. The sequenced sample consisted of PBMCs or a T cell subset sorted from them (not recorded which). These receptors were obtained from an adult woman who had mild COVID-19 (a few samples of this study predate the infection). Cell type and time point are not known.

The chain combines TRBV20-1 with TRBJ2-7; 11 bases align to TRBD2. V gave up 5 bases and J gave up 0 bases; unmatched junction bases: 12. Germline assignment: CDR1 DFQATT and CDR2 SNEGSKA (reference sequence). The CDR3 has 17 residues. The CDR3 bases are TGCAGTGCTTCTTTTCTTAGCGGGAGGGATCTCTCCTACGAGCAGTACTTC. This encodes CSASFLSGRDLSYEQYF.

This clonotype has more than one count but fewer than ten. This chain's CDR3 is CASHLGASGYNEQFF. The CDR3 nucleotides are TGCGCCAGCCACTTGGGGGCTAGCGGTTACAATGAGCAGTTCTTC. The V call is TRBV5-1, the J call TRBJ2-1; D is possibly TRBD2 (7 bases). Trimming left V 7 bases short and J 4 bases short, with 18 bases between. The V gene's germline CDR1 is SGHRS and CDR2 YFSETQ. This CDR3 spans 15 amino acids.

This clonotype was seen a handful of times. This chain joins TRBV27 and TRBJ2-1; 12 bases are shared with TRBD2. The ends lost 4 bases at V and 15 bases at J; junction bases unmatched: 7. There are 13 residues in the CDR3. Germline loops: CDR1 MNHEY, CDR2 SMNVEV (reference sequence). The CDR3 nucleotides read TGTGCCAGCAGTTCTAGCGGGAGGGAGTCCGGGTTCTTC. Its translation is CASSSSGRESGFF.

The CDR3 DNA follows: TGCAGCGTTGAAGAAAAGACACTACCCTATGGCTACACCTTC. As protein: CSVEEKTLPYGYTF. The rearrangement uses TRBV29-1 and TRBJ1-2; D not certain. Germline V gene data show CDR1 as SQVTM and CDR2 as ANQGSEA. V shed 0 bases and J shed 4 bases, with 12 bases lying between them. The CDR3 extends over 14 amino acids.

This chain joins TRBV7-6 and TRBJ2-7; 7 nucleotides agree with TRBD1. This CDR3 has 15 amino acids. Germline lookup yields CDR1 SGHVS and CDR2 FNYEAQ. With 1 base clipped from V and 5 bases from J, the junction kept 8 bases outside the gene matches. Written as DNA, the CDR3 is TGTGCCAGCAGCTTAGGAAGGGGGCTTGTAGACGAGCAGTACTTC. As protein: CASSLGRGLVDEQYF.

This clonotype showed up just a few times. For the CDR3, the DNA is TGCGCCAGCAGCCGGGACAGATCCTACGAGCAGTACTTC. Translated, it gives CASSRDRSYEQYF. The rearrangement joins TRBV5-1 to TRBJ2-7, with TRBD1 identical over 7 bases. The germline gives CDR1 SGHRS, CDR2 YFSETQ. The V and J ends lost 4 bases and 1 base, in that order; junction bases with no gene match: 2. The CDR3 loop spans 13 amino acids.

This chain links TRBV15 with TRBJ1-1; 7 positions agree with TRBD1. The CDR3 is 17 residues long. Germline CDR1 and CDR2: LNHNV and YYDKDF (reference sequence). V was pared by 0 bases and J by 4 bases, with 11 bases of the junction left unmatched. This chain's CDR3 is CATSRDTTGSKITEAFF. The CDR3, as DNA: TGTGCCACCAGCAGAGATACGACAGGGAGCAAGATCACTGAAGCTTTCTTT.

This clonotype was counted only a few times. This chain uses TRBV14 with TRBJ2-1, with D unclear. In germline, CDR1 is SGHDN, CDR2 FVKESK. Trimming removed 5 bases at V and 4 bases at J, with 12 bases between. The CDR3 extends over 14 amino acids. CDR3 coding DNA: TGTGCCAGCAGCGAGGAAAACGGATACAATGAGCAGTTCTTC. Translated, it gives CASSEENGYNEQFF.

This clonotype has just a few counts. The chain carries TRBV15 and TRBJ2-5, with D possibly TRBD1 on 7 matching bases. This CDR3 region has 12 residues. In germline, CDR1 is LNHNV, CDR2 YYDKDF (reference sequence). V lost 8 bases and J lost 5, with 12 bases in between. CDR3 coding DNA: TGTGCCACCGCAGGGGGGATGGAGACCCAGTACTTC. This sequence encodes CATAGGMETQYF.

The rearrangement uses TRBV3-1 and TRBJ2-7; TRBD1 matches 7 bases. In germline, CDR1 is LGHDT, CDR2 YNNKEL (reference sequence). The ends lost 2 bases at V and 4 bases at J; junction bases unmatched: 2. The CDR3 is 13 amino acids. CDR3 loop: CASSQPGQYEQYF. The CDR3 bases are TGTGCCAGCAGCCAACCGGGACAGTACGAGCAGTACTTC.

Regarding this clonotype: One end of the junction fails to match germline, which may point to a read error. The chain recombines TRBV27 with TRBJ2-7; D tentatively fits TRBD1 or TRBD2 (6 bases each). Germline V gives CDR1 MNHEY, CDR2 SMNVEV (reference sequence). There are 18 residues in the CDR3. Written as DNA, the CDR3 is TGTGCCAGCAGGGGGTCGGGGGACATACGGAGAAACTCCTACGAGCACTACTTC. As protein: CASRGSGDIRRNSYEHYF.

The rearrangement links TRBV20-1 to TRBJ2-5, with a weak D call TRBD1 (6 bases). Germline CDR1 is DFQATT and CDR2 is SNEGSKA (reference sequence). The CDR3 totals 11 residues. V was cut by 5 bases and J by 5 bases, with 9 bases left in between. Here the CDR3 reads CSAGTLETQYF. The CDR3 DNA is TGCAGTGCTGGGACATTGGAGACCCAGTACTTC.

J is TRBJ1-5 and V is TRBV5-1; the D gene is possibly TRBD1 (5 bases). With 4 bases removed from V and 6 bases from J, the gap between germline ends came to 14 bases. Germline CDR1 reads SGHRS; CDR2 reads YFSETQ. The length of the CDR3 is 14 residues. The CDR3 sequence: CASSEGEGRQPQHF. Here the CDR3 DNA reads TGCGCCAGCAGCGAGGGTGAGGGGCGTCAGCCCCAGCATTTT.

The table lists this clonotype with a few counts. The rearrangement joins TRBV6-6 to TRBJ2-1; 8 nucleotides align to TRBD1. Unmatched junction bases numbered 4, after V lost 5 bases and J lost 1 base. This CDR3 comprises 15 residues. CDR1 MNHNY and CDR2 SVGAGI come from the germline V gene (reference sequence). CDR3 in DNA: TGTGCCAGCAGTCGTGACAGGGGTTCCTACAATGAGCAGTTCTTC. This encodes CASSRDRGSYNEQFF.

In this sample, this clonotype turned up many times. The V call is TRBV20-1, the J call TRBJ2-5, with D uncertain. Per the germline V gene, CDR1 is DFQATT and CDR2 is SNEGSKA (reference sequence). V was trimmed by 1 base and J by 1 base, leaving 10 bases between them. This CDR3 spans 14 amino acids. The chain's CDR3 is CSARVGLPQETQYF. DNA of the CDR3: TGCAGTGCTAGAGTGGGCCTCCCCCAAGAGACCCAGTACTTC.

There are a few counts of this clonotype. The chain has TRBV20-1 and TRBJ2-1; 9 nucleotides match TRBD2. Losses at the gene ends were 6 bases for V and 6 bases for J; bases not matched to a gene: 18. CDR3 length equals 17 residues. Germline CDR1 reads DFQATT; CDR2 reads SNEGSKA (reference sequence). Here the CDR3 reads CSARTSVRAKTINEQFF. The CDR3 DNA sequence: TGCAGTGCCCGGACTAGCGTCCGCGCAAAGACAATCAATGAGCAGTTCTTC.

The chain carries TRBV5-5 and TRBJ2-7; 9 nucleotides agree with TRBD2. This CDR3 has 15 residues. Germline assignment: CDR1 SGHKS and CDR2 YYEKEE (reference sequence). V trimming: 4 bases; J trimming: 3 bases; junction bases outside the gene matches: 8. In DNA, the CDR3 is TGTGCCAGCAGCCCAGCGGCGGGGGGGTACTACGAGCAGTACTTC. As protein: CASSPAAGGYYEQYF.

The chain recombines TRBV24-1 with TRBJ2-3, with D unclear. The length of the CDR3 is 13 residues. Germline CDR1 reads KGHDR; CDR2 reads SFDVKD. Trimming took off 4 bases at V and 5 bases at J, with 9 bases between the two ends. CDR3 nucleotides: TGTGCCACCAGTGAGGGTTGGGAAGATACGCAGTATTTT. Translation: CATSEGWEDTQYF.

The chain links TRBV11-3 to TRBJ2-1; 10 bases align to TRBD2. Trimming at V came to 5 bases and at J to 7 bases, leaving 5 bases not matched to a gene. Germline V gene lookup returns CDR1 SGHNT and CDR2 YENEEA. CDR3 length: 14 amino acids. For the CDR3, the DNA is TGTGCCAGCAGCGGTCCTAGCGGGAGAAATGAGCAGTTCTTC. Amino acid sequence: CASSGPSGRNEQFF.

The V gene is TRBV7-2, the J gene TRBJ1-2, with D unclear. Trimming removed 1 base at V and 4 bases at J, with 7 bases between. This CDR3 region has 13 residues. Looked up from germline, CDR1 is SGHTA and CDR2 is FQGNSA. The CDR3 loop reads CASSLGVIYGYTF. For the CDR3, the DNA is TGTGCCAGCAGCTTAGGGGTGATCTATGGCTACACCTTC.

This clonotype was seen many times. The rearrangement joins TRBV5-1 to TRBJ2-3, with D unresolved. There are 12 residues in the CDR3. CDR1 SGHRS and CDR2 YFSETQ come from the germline V gene. Trimming left V 5 bases short and J 3 bases short, with 7 bases between. The CDR3 DNA follows: TGCGCCAGCAGTTTTGATACAGATACGCAGTATTTT. This sequence encodes CASSFDTDTQYF.

This chain uses TRBV2 with TRBJ2-1; no definite D call. The CDR3 runs to 12 residues. With 6 bases removed from V and 4 bases from J, the gap between germline ends came to 7 bases. Looked up from germline, CDR1 is SNHLY and CDR2 is FYNNEI. CDR3 DNA sequence: TGTGCCAGCAGAGGTTATTACAATGAGCAGTTCTTC. This encodes CASRGYYNEQFF.

V is TRBV4-1 and J is TRBJ2-2; weak D call: TRBD2 (5 bases). V dropped 3 bases and J dropped 1 base, with 15 bases sitting between them. From germline, CDR1 is MGHRA and CDR2 YSYEKL. This CDR3 spans 17 amino acids. The CDR3 sequence is CASSHPLEGLNTGELFF. CDR3 in DNA: TGCGCCAGCAGCCACCCTCTAGAGGGTCTGAACACCGGGGAGCTGTTTTTT.

The chain uses TRBV14 and TRBJ2-7; D call uncertain. This CDR3 has 14 residues. V was shortened by 5 bases and J by 3 bases, with 14 bases between the two germline ends. Germline CDR1 reads SGHDN; CDR2 reads FVKESK. The CDR3 region is CASSKQSHGYEQYF. DNA for the CDR3: TGTGCCAGCAGCAAACAATCCCACGGCTACGAGCAGTACTTC.

This clonotype came up a few times. V and J are TRBV18 and TRBJ2-7, with D perhaps being TRBD1 or TRBD2 (7 bases each). Trimming shortened V by 2 bases and J by 3 bases, and 20 bases separated the two germline ends. Germline values: CDR1 KGHSH, CDR2 LQKENI. The CDR3 sequence is 17 residues long. The DNA for the CDR3 is TGTGCCAGCTCACCAAGCATACAGGGGAGGGCCGGCTACGAGCAGTACTTC. The encoded protein is CASSPSIQGRAGYEQYF.